These T cell receptor beta chains were read from a single sample in a study of Ad26.COV2.S vaccination and SARS-CoV-2 variants. Using immunoSEQ multiplex PCR, the repertoire was profiled, and TCRdb retains in-frame clones only, with some absent. Here the sample spans about 680,000 clones, 80% to 90% being singletons. Sequencing used peripheral blood, obtained in a trial of Ad26.COV2.S vaccine versus placebo. These receptors came from a person between 18 and 65 years old who received the Ad26.COV2.S COVID-19 vaccine or a placebo. CDR3s include the opening cysteine and the closing phenylalanine or tryptophan. The D gene is left open where the match is weak. Clone size appears in some rows only: once, few, many, or a class for an expanded clone.

V: TRBV14; J: TRBJ1-6; D: NA; size: NA; DNA: TGTGCCAGCAGCCAAGACGCGGAGAATTCACCCCTCCACTTT; CDR3: CASSQDAENSPLHF
V: TRBV11-1; J: TRBJ2-5; D: NA; size: NA; DNA: TGTGCCAGCAGCTTAGGGCACCAAGAGACCCAGTACTTC; CDR3: CASSLGHQETQYF
V: TRBV6-4; J: TRBJ2-6; D: NA; size: NA; DNA: TGTGCCAGCAGCAATGCTGGGGCCAACGTCCTGACTTTC; CDR3: CASSNAGANVLTF
V: TRBV2; J: TRBJ2-5; D: TRBD1; size: NA; DNA: TGTGCCAGCAAAGGGGACAGCTGGGAGACCCAGTACTTC; CDR3: CASKGDSWETQYF
V: TRBV7-2; J: TRBJ2-5; D: NA; size: NA; DNA: TGTGCCAGCAGCTTACCAAACCGTGAGACCCAGTACTTC; CDR3: CASSLPNRETQYF
V: TRBV27; J: TRBJ2-7; D: TRBD2; size: NA; DNA: TGTGCCAGCAGGCCCGGGACTAGCACTTACGAGCAGTACTTC; CDR3: CASRPGTSTYEQYF
V: TRBV7-2; J: TRBJ1-1; D: NA; size: once; DNA: TGTGCCAGCAGTTGGAAAGCAAAGAACACTGAAGCTTTCTTT; CDR3: CASSWKAKNTEAFF
V: TRBV6-2/TRBV6-3; J: TRBJ2-1; D: TRBD2; size: NA; DNA: TGTGCCAGCAGCCCAGGGACTAGCGGGAGGTTAAGTTACAATGAGCAGTTCTTC; CDR3: CASSPGTSGRLSYNEQFF
V: TRBV6-5; J: TRBJ1-2; D: NA; size: NA; DNA: TGTGCCAGCAGACGCAGGGTTAACTATGGCTACACCTTC; CDR3: CASRRRVNYGYTF
V: TRBV5-8; J: TRBJ2-2; D: NA; size: NA; DNA: TGTGCCAGCAGCTTGGCCTTAAGCGGGGAGCTGTTTTTT; CDR3: CASSLALSGELFF
V: TRBV5-4; J: TRBJ1-1; D: NA; size: NA; DNA: TGTGCCAGCAGCTTGAGTGGACTGAACACTGAAGCTTTCTTT; CDR3: CASSLSGLNTEAFF
V: TRBV6-4; J: TRBJ1-4; D: NA; size: NA; DNA: TGTGCCAGCAGTGACTTCCGGGTTGAAAAACTGTTTTTT; CDR3: CASSDFRVEKLFF
V: TRBV19; J: TRBJ1-1; D: NA; size: NA; DNA: TGTGCCAGTAGTATAGGGAACAGGAACACTGAAGCTTTCTTT; CDR3: CASSIGNRNTEAFF
V: TRBV19; J: TRBJ2-7; D: TRBD1; size: few; DNA: TGTGCCAGTAGTACAAGACAGGGCTCCTACGAGCAGTACTTC; CDR3: CASSTRQGSYEQYF
V: TRBV27; J: TRBJ1-6; D: NA; size: NA; DNA: TGTGCCAGCAGTTTAGGGGGCCGAAAAAATTCACCCCTCCACTTT; CDR3: CASSLGGRKNSPLHF
V: TRBV12-2; J: TRBJ2-7; D: NA; size: NA; DNA: TGTGCAAGTCGCTTTACTCCCCCTTTAACGCTAGCGGGTTACAGCTCCTACGAGCAGTACTTC; CDR3: CASRFTPPLTLAGYSSYEQYF
V: TRBV6-5; J: TRBJ2-7; D: TRBD2; size: NA; DNA: TGTGCCAGCAGTTTCACTCGCGGGAGGGTCTACGAGCAGTACTTC; CDR3: CASSFTRGRVYEQYF
V: TRBV5-1; J: TRBJ2-5; D: NA; size: NA; DNA: TGCGCCAGCAGCCTTGGGGTACAAGAGACCCAGTACTTC; CDR3: CASSLGVQETQYF
V: TRBV14; J: TRBJ2-7; D: NA; size: NA; DNA: TGTGCCAGCAGCCATTTGGGTACCTACGAGCAGTACTTC; CDR3: CASSHLGTYEQYF
V: TRBV5-1; J: TRBJ2-1; D: TRBD2; size: NA; DNA: TGCGCCAGCAGTTCGGGACTAGAGAACAATGAGCAGTTCTTC; CDR3: CASSSGLENNEQFF
V: TRBV12-3/TRBV12-4; J: TRBJ1-5; D: NA; size: NA; DNA: TGTGCCAGCAGTAACAGGGTCAATCAGCCCCAGCATTTT; CDR3: CASSNRVNQPQHF
V: TRBV27; J: TRBJ1-5; D: TRBD1; size: NA; DNA: TGTGCCAGCACCTCGACAGGGGGCAATCAGCCCCAGCATTTT; CDR3: CASTSTGGNQPQHF
V: TRBV5-1; J: TRBJ1-4; D: NA; size: NA; DNA: TGCGCCAGCAGCTTGGGTCAGTACAATGAAAAACTGTTTTTT; CDR3: CASSLGQYNEKLFF
V: TRBV5-4; J: TRBJ2-7; D: NA; size: once; DNA: TGTGCCAGCAGCCCTCGAGCGGACTCCTACGAGCAGTACTTC; CDR3: CASSPRADSYEQYF
V: TRBV2; J: TRBJ2-7; D: TRBD2; size: NA; DNA: TGTGCCAGCAGTGAAATCCCGGGACTAGAGCTCTACGAGCAGTACTTC; CDR3: CASSEIPGLELYEQYF
V: TRBV5-1; J: TRBJ2-2; D: NA; size: NA; DNA: TGCGCCAGCAGTTTGCAGGGGAACACCGGGGAGCTGTTTTTT; CDR3: CASSLQGNTGELFF
V: TRBV19; J: TRBJ2-1; D: TRBD1; size: NA; DNA: TGTGCCAGTAGTATTGGACAGGGATCCTACAATGAGCAGTTCTTC; CDR3: CASSIGQGSYNEQFF
V: TRBV5-1; J: TRBJ2-3; D: NA; size: NA; DNA: TGCGCCAGCAGCCAGGGGTCTAGCACAGATACGCAGTATTTT; CDR3: CASSQGSSTDTQYF
V: TRBV10-3; J: TRBJ2-1; D: TRBD2; size: NA; DNA: TGTGCCACAAGTGCCCCGGGACTAGCGGCTTACAATGAGCAGTTCTTC; CDR3: CATSAPGLAAYNEQFF